The entry that follows covers one T cell receptor (beta chain) sequence. Its antigen is currently unknown. Germline assignment: CDR1 LNHDA and CDR2 SQIVND (reference sequence). V lost 4 bases, J lost 8 bases, and 23 bases lay in between. This CDR3 is 16 amino acids long. The data were obtained in a study of vaccination effects on CD4 cells after COVID-19. Findings and caveats of the study: Marked clonal contraction was seen late after vaccination (in both infection- and vaccine-induced clones).

ViraFEST assay sequencing came after antigen-specific CD4+ T cells were expanded with viral peptide pools. Subsequent to less than twelve days of culture, CD4+ T cells were isolated. Previously uninfected by SARS-CoV-2, the vaccine recipients also showed negative nucleocapsid antibodies. On days 3 and 7, fresh IL-2 medium replaced half the medium. The protocol was immunoSEQ multiplex PCR, while the TCRdb copy is restricted to in-frame clones and leaves out a portion. The table has tens of thousands of clones, around 80% seen once; the top ten hold 30%. This TCR came from a human donor who received a COVID-19 vaccine. V and J are TRBV19 and TRBJ1-2, with a weak D call TRBD1 (6 bases). Sequenced here: CD4+ T cells from PBMCs cultured with SARS-CoV-2 spike peptides, sampled before COVID-19 vaccination. CDR3 nucleotide sequence: TGTGCCAGTAGTAAGATGACCGGACAGAAGACTATGGGCTACACCTTC. Protein: CASSKMTGQKTMGYTF.